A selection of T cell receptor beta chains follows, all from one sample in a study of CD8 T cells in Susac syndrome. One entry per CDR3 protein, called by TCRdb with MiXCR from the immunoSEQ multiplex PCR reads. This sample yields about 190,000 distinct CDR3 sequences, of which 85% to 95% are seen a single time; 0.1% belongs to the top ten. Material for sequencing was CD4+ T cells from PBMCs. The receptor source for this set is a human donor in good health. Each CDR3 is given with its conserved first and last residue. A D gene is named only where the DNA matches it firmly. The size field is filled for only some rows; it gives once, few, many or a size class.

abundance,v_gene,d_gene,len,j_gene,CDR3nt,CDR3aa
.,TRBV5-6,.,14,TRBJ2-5,TGTGCCAGCATCAGGACTGGCAATGAAGAGACCCAGTACTTC,CASIRTGNEETQYF
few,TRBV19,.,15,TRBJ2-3,TGTGCCAGTAGTATAAGGAAGGGGCGCACAGATACGCAGTATTTT,CASSIRKGRTDTQYF
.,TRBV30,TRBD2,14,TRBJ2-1,TGTGCCTGGAGAAAATGGGGGGGGGACAATGAGCAGTTCTTC,CAWRKWGGDNEQFF
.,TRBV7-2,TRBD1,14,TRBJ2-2,TGTGCCAGCAGCTTTTCAGGGGGCACCGGGGAGCTGTTTTTT,CASSFSGGTGELFF
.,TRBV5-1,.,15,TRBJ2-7,TGCGCCAGCAGCCGGGGCGGGACGGGACCCTACGAGCAGTACTTC,CASSRGGTGPYEQYF
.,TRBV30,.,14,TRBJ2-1,TGTGCCTGGAGTCGGGCCAACTCCTACAATGAGCAGTTCTTC,CAWSRANSYNEQFF
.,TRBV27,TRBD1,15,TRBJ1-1,TGTGCCAGCAGTCCAATTGACAGGGACGGCACTGAAGCTTTCTTT,CASSPIDRDGTEAFF
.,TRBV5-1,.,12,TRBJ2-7,TGCGCCAGCAGCACCTCTGCCTACGAGCAGTACTTC,CASSTSAYEQYF
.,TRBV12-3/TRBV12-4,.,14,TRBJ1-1,TGTGCCAGCACCCCTTTCGCAGGCCGAAGTGAAGCTTTCTTT,CASTPFAGRSEAFF
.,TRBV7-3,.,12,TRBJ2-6,TGTGCCAGCAGCCCCTCGGGCAACGTCCTGACTTTC,CASSPSGNVLTF
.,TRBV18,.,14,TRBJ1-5,TGTGCCAGCTCAGCCGGCAGGGGCAATCAGCCCCAGCATTTT,CASSAGRGNQPQHF
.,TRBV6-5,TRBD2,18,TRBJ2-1,TGTGCCAGCAGTTTTCGGCCCCTAGCGGGGGGGAAAAACAATGAGCAGTTCTTC,CASSFRPLAGGKNNEQFF
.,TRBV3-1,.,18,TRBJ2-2,TGTGCCAGCAGCGCGTATTCCCTGAGTGGACTTGGGACCGGGGAGCTGTTTTTT,CASSAYSLSGLGTGELFF
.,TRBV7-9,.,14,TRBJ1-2,TGTGCCAGCAGTTCAGAGACAGCTAACTATGGCTACACCTTC,CASSSETANYGYTF
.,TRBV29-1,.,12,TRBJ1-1,TGCAGCGTTCAGCATGGTTACACTGAAGCTTTCTTT,CSVQHGYTEAFF
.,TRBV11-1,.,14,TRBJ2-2,TGTGCCAGCCATGATGGGGGTGGCACCGGGGAGCTGTTTTTT,CASHDGGGTGELFF
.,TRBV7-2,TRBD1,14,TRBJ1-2,TGTGCCAGCAGCTTAGGGGACAGGGGAGCTGGCTACACCTTC,CASSLGDRGAGYTF
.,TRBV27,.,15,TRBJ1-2,TGTGCCAGCAGGCCCCGCCCTCAGGGGATAGACGACTACACCTTC,CASRPRPQGIDDYTF
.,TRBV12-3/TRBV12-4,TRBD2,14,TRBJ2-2,TGTGCCAGCGTACTGCTAGCGGGGAGGGGGGAGCTGTTTTTT,CASVLLAGRGELFF
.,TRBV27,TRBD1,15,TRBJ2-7,TGTGCCAGCAGTTTATCGCAGGACAGGGCCTACGAGCAGTACTTC,CASSLSQDRAYEQYF
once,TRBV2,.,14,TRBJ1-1,TGTGCCAGCAAGCTTCGCAGGATTAACACTGAAGCTTTCTTT,CASKLRRINTEAFF
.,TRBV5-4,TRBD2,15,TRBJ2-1,TGTGCCAGCTCCCGGGAGGGTAGCTCCTACAATGAGCAGTTCTTC,CASSREGSSYNEQFF
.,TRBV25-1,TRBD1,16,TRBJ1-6,TGTGCCAGCAGTGGTATAAAGACAGGGAGGAATTCACCCCTCCACTTT,CASSGIKTGRNSPLHF
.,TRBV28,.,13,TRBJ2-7,TGTGCCAGCGGCTTGGTCGGGGTTTACGAGCAGTACTTC,CASGLVGVYEQYF
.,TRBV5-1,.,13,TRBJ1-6,TGCGCCAGCAGCTTGTCTCCGGATTCACCCCTCCACTTT,CASSLSPDSPLHF
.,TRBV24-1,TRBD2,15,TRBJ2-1,TGTGCCACCAGTGAGTCCGACTGGCGGGGGGACAAGCAGTTCTTC,CATSESDWRGDKQFF
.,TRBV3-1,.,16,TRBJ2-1,TGTGCCAGCAGTCCAAGACCGGATATGACCTACAATGAGCAGTTCTTC,CASSPRPDMTYNEQFF
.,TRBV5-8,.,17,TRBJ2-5,TGTGCCAGCAGCCCGATTCGGGGGGCAACCTCCCAAGAGACCCAGTACTTC,CASSPIRGATSQETQYF
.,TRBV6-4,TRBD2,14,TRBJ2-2,TGTGCCAGCAGTGAAGCGGGAACGGCCGGGGAGCTGTTTTTT,CASSEAGTAGELFF
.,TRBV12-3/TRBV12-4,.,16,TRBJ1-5,TGTGCCAGCAGCCTAACAGGGATGGCGGGCAATCAGCCCCAGCATTTT,CASSLTGMAGNQPQHF
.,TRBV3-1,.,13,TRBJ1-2,TGTGCCAGCAGTAGACTGAACCCCTATGGCTACACCTTC,CASSRLNPYGYTF
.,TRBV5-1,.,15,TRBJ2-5,TGCGCCAGCAGACCGGGACCTGGGCTACAAGAGACCCAGTACTTC,CASRPGPGLQETQYF
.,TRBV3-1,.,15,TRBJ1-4,TGTGCCAGCAGCCAAGGACGAACATCGGTGGGAAAACTGTTTTTT,CASSQGRTSVGKLFF
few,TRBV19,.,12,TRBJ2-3,TGTGCCAGTGGGCGTTCCGAGGATACGCAGTATTTT,CASGRSEDTQYF
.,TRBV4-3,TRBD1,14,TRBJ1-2,TGCGCCAGCAGCCAAGATGGGACAGGGAATGGCTACACCTTC,CASSQDGTGNGYTF
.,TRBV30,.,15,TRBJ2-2,TGTGCCTGGAGGGGGACGTCAAGGAACACCGGGGAGCTGTTTTTT,CAWRGTSRNTGELFF
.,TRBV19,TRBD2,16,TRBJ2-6,TGTGCCAGTAGTACGGGGGGGGGTCCCGGGGCCAACGTCCTGACTTTC,CASSTGGGPGANVLTF
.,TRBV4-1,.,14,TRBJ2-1,TGCGCCAGCAGCCAAGACGCGACCTACAATGAGCAGTTCTTC,CASSQDATYNEQFF
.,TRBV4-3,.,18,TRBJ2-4,TGCGCCAGCAGCCAAGAAGGCCGAGGGACCTTAGCCAAAAACATTCAGTACTTC,CASSQEGRGTLAKNIQYF
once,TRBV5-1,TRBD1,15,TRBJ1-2,TGCGCCAGCAGCTTGGATGGACAGGGTATCTATGGCTACACCTTC,CASSLDGQGIYGYTF
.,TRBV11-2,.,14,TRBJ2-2,TGTGCCAGCAGCTTAGGGACCTCCACCGGGGAGCTGTTTTTT,CASSLGTSTGELFF
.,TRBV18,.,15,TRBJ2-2,TGTGCCAGCTCACCACTGACAGGGAACACCGGGGAGCTGTTTTTT,CASSPLTGNTGELFF
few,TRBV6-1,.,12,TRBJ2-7,TGTGCCAGCAGGTCTCTGGGTTACGAGCAGTACTTC,CASRSLGYEQYF
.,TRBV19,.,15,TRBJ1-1,TGTGCCAGTAGTGACTGGACAAGCTTGAACACTGAAGCTTTCTTT,CASSDWTSLNTEAFF
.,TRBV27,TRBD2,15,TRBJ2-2,TGTGCCAGCAGCTCGGGGGGGCTAGGGACCGGGGAGCTGTTTTTT,CASSSGGLGTGELFF
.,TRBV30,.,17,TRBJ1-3,TGTGCCTGGAGTGGCTCCCAGGGAGCCCGGAGGGGAAACACCATATATTTT,CAWSGSQGARRGNTIYF
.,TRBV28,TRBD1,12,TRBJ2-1,TGTGCCAGCGGGACAGCAATCGATGAGCAGTTCTTC,CASGTAIDEQFF
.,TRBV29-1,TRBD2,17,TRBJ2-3,TGCAGCGTTGAAGCCGTCCGGGGCGGGGGGGCGACAGATACGCAGTATTTT,CSVEAVRGGGATDTQYF
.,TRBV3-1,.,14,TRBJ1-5,TGTGCCAGCAGCCAAGCGGGACTCAATCAGCCCCAGCATTTT,CASSQAGLNQPQHF
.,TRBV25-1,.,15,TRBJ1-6,TGTGCCAGCAGTGTAGGACTGAGCTATAATTCACCCCTCCACTTT,CASSVGLSYNSPLHF
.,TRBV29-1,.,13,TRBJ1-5,TGCAGCGTTTCCACAGGGAGGAGGCAGCCCCAGCATTTT,CSVSTGRRQPQHF
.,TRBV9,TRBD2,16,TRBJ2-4,TGTGCCAGCAGCGTAGGGGTAGCGGGGGCGGGGGACATTCAGTACTTC,CASSVGVAGAGDIQYF
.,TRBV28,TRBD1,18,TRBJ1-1,TGTGCCAGCAGTTTAATGAACTGGGACAGAGCCCCCGACACTGAAGCTTTCTTT,CASSLMNWDRAPDTEAFF
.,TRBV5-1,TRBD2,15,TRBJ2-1,TGCGCCAGCAGCTTGACTAGCGGGGACCCCATTGGGCAGTTCTTC,CASSLTSGDPIGQFF
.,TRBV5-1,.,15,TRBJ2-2,TGCGCCAGCAGCCCGCCGGGACGAGACACCGGGGAGCTGTTTTTT,CASSPPGRDTGELFF
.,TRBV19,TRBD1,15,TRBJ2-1,TGTGCCAGTAATAGAGGGACAGGACCTTACAATGAGCAGTTCTTC,CASNRGTGPYNEQFF
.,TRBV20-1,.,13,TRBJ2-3,TGCAGTGCCCTGGACCGGTACGGGGATACGCAGTATTTT,CSALDRYGDTQYF
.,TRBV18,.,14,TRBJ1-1,TGTGCCAGCTCGCCCGCTGTGAAGCTCACTGAAGCTTTCTTT,CASSPAVKLTEAFF